These 3 T cell receptor beta chains originate from one sample sequenced in a study of neurological immune-mediated disorders. Time point: longitudinal time-point 2. TCRdb itself ran the 5' RACE reads through MiXCR, one entry per CDR3 protein. The sample includes around 49,000 distinct CDR3 sequences, over 10% seen only once; the top ten take under 5%. The sample taken for sequencing was PBMCs. All receptors come from a male donor with HTLV-1-associated myelopathy (HAM/TSP).

This clonotype showed up many times. The CDR3 loop is CSASDELYYGYTF. The CDR3 nucleotides are TGCAGTGCTTCCGACGAGTTATACTATGGCTACACCTTC. The rearrangement joins TRBV20-1 to TRBJ1-2; D is ambiguous. This CDR3 contains 13 residues. Trimming left V 5 bases short and J 3 bases short, with 13 bases between. The germline V gene encodes CDR1 DFQATT and CDR2 SNEGSKA (reference sequence).

This clonotype was recorded many times. CDR3 in DNA: TGTGCCAGCAGCCCTGACCCAGGGAGGGCTCCGGAGACCCAGTACTTC. Translating it yields CASSPDPGRAPETQYF. The chain combines TRBV7-2 with TRBJ2-5, with 7 bases that match TRBD2. This CDR3 has 16 residues. CDR1 and CDR2 (germline): SGHTA, FQGNSA. The trim removed 5 bases at V and 5 bases at J, leaving 14 bases unmatched.

At least ten counts were recorded for this clonotype. This chain connects TRBV15 to TRBJ1-4, with D unclear. Germline V gives CDR1 LNHNV, CDR2 YYDKDF (reference sequence). Between the trimmed V and J ends, which lost 6 bases and 6 bases, there was a span of 5 bases. The length of the CDR3 is 11 residues. The CDR3 bases are TGTGCCACCAGTCTCGATGAAAAACTGTTTTTT. Translating it yields CATSLDEKLFF. The full variable domain, rest sourced from reference TRBV15 and TRBJ1-4, is DAMVIQNPRYQVTQFGKPVTLSCSQTLNHNVMYWYQQKSSQAPKLLFHYYDKDFNNEADTPDNFQSRRPNTSFCFLDIRSPGLGDTAMYLCATSLDEKLFFGSGTQLSVL.